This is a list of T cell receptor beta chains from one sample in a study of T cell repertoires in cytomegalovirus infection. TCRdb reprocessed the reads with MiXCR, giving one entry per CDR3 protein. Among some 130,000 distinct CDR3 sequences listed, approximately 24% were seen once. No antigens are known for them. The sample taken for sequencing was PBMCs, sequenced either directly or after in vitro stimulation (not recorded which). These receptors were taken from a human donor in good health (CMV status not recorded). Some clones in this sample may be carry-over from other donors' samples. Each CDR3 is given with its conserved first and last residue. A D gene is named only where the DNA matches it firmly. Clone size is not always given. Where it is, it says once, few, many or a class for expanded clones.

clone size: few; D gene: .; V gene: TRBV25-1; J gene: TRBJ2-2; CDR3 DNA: TGTGCCAGCAGTGGACCAGGGGTCACCGGGGAGCTGTTTTTT; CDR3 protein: CASSGPGVTGELFF
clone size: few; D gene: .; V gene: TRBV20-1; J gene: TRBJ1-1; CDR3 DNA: TGCAGTGCTAGTAGGATGACAGGAAACACTGAAGCTTTCTTT; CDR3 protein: CSASRMTGNTEAFF
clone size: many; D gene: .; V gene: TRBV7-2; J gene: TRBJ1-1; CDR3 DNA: TGTGCCAGCAGCCGGGTTATTAACACTGAAGCTTTCTTT; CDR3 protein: CASSRVINTEAFF
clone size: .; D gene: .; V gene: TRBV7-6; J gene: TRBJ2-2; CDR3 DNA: TGTGCCAGCAGCCCAGGAGTGGAGCTGTTTTTT; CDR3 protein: CASSPGVELFF
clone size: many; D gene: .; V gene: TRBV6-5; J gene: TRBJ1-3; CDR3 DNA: TGTGCCAGCAGTTACTCAGCGGCGAACACCATATATTTT; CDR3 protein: CASSYSAANTIYF
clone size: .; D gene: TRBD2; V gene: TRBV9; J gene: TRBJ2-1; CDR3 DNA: TGTGCCAGCAGCGGTCAGTCGGGGGGAACGCGGAGCTCCTACAATGAGCAGTTCTTC; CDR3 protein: CASSGQSGGTRSSYNEQFF
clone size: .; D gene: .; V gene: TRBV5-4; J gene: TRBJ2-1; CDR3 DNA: TGTGCCAGCAGCTTAGACCCTCCCTCTTCCAATGAGCAGTTCTTC; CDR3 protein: CASSLDPPSSNEQFF
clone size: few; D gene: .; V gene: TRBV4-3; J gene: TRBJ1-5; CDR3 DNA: TGCGCCAGCAGCCAAGATTCGGGGGATCGGCCCCAGCATTTT; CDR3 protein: CASSQDSGDRPQHF
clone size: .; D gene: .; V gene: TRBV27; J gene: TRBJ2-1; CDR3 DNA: TGTGCCAGCAGAGAGATGGGACTCCTCAATGAGCAGTTCTTC; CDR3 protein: CASREMGLLNEQFF
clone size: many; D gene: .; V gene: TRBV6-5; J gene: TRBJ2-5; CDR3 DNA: TGTGCCAGCAGTTACGGGACGGGTCTTCTATCGGAGACCCAGTACTTC; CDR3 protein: CASSYGTGLLSETQYF
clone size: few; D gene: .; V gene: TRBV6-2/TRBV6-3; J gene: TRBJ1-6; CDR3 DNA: TGTGCCAGCAGTTACAACGGGAATTCACCCCTCCACTTT; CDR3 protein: CASSYNGNSPLHF
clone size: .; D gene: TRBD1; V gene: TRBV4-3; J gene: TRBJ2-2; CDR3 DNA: TGCGCCAGCAGCCAAGATCGGACGAGACAGGGGCCGGACGGGGAGCTGTTTTTT; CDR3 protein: CASSQDRTRQGPDGELFF
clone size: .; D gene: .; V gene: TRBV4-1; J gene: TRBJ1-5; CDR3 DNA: TGCGCCAGCAGCCAACAGGAGTATCAGCCCCAGCATTTT; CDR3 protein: CASSQQEYQPQHF
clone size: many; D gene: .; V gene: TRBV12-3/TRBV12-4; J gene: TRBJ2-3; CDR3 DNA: TGTGCCAGCAGCTTAGCAGATACGCAGTATTTT; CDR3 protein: CASSLADTQYF
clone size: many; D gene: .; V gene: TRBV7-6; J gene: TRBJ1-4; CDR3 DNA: TGTGCCAGCAGCCAAGACGGGGAGAATGAAAAACTGTTTTTT; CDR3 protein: CASSQDGENEKLFF
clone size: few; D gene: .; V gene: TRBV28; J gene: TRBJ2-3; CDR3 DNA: TGTGCCAGCAGTTCCCAGATGGGCCTATCGTCAGATACGCAGTATTTT; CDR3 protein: CASSSQMGLSSDTQYF
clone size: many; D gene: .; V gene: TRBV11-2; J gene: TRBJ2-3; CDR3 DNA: TGTGCCAGCAGCTACCTTAAGTTGGCCCGCACAGATACGCAGTATTTT; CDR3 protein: CASSYLKLARTDTQYF
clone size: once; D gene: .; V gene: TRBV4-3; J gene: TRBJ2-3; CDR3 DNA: TGCGCCAGCAGCCAAGAATGGTCAGGCCGGGGATATAGCAATCAGCCCCAGTATTTT; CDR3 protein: CASSQEWSGRGYSNQPQYF
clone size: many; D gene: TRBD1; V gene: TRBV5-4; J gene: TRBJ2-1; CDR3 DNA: TGTGCCAGCAGCTTGGCCGGGACAGGGACCAATGAGCAGTTCTTC; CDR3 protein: CASSLAGTGTNEQFF
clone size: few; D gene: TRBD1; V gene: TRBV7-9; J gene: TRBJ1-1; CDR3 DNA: TGTGCCAGCAGCGAGACAGGGGGTCGCACTGAAGCTTTCTTT; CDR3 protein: CASSETGGRTEAFF
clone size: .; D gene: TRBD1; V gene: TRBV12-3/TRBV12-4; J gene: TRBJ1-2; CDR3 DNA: TGTGCCAGCAGTACCCCGACAGGGACTGAAACCTTC; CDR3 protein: CASSTPTGTETF
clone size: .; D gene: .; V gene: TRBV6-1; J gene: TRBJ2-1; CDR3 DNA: TGTGCCAGCAGAACCCAAGGGACGTCATCCTCCTACAATGAGCAGTTCTTC; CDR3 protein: CASRTQGTSSSYNEQFF
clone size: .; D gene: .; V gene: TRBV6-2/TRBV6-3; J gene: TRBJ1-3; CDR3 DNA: TGTGCCAGCAGCCACACGGACACCATATATTTT; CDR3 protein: CASSHTDTIYF
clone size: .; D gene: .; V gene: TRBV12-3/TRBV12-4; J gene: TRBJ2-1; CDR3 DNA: TGTGCCAGCAGTACCCCAGTGATGCGGCTTTACAATGAGCAGTTCTTC; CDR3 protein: CASSTPVMRLYNEQFF
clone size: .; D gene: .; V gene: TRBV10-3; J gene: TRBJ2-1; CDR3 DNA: TGTGCCATCAGTGAGAGAAGGGATGAGCAGTTCTTC; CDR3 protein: CAISERRDEQFF
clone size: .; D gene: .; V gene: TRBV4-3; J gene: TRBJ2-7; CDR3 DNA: TGCGCCAGCAGCCAAGATGGGACACTAGCCTACGAGCAGTACTTC; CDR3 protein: CASSQDGTLAYEQYF
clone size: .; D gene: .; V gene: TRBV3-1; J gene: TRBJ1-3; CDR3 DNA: TGTGCCAGCAGCCAAGGTGGGACGCCGGGAAACACCATATATTTT; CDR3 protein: CASSQGGTPGNTIYF
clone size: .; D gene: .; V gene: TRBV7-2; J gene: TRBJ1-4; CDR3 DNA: TGTGCCAGCAGCTTACAAGGGAAGCAAGAAAAACTGTTTTTT; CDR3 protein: CASSLQGKQEKLFF
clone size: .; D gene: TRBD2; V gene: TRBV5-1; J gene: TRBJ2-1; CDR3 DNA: TGCGCCAGCAGCCCGGCCTGGGCGGGAGGGAACCATGAGCAGTTCTTC; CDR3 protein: CASSPAWAGGNHEQFF
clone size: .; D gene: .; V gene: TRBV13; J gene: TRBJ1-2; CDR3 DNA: TGTGCCAGCAGCTTAGGCCGTATGGTTGTTGAGAGTCCCTATGGCTACACCTTC; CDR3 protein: CASSLGRMVVESPYGYTF
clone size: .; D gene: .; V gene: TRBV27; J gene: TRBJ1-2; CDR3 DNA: TGTGCCAGCAGTTTATCCCCCGTTGGGGGCTACACCTTC; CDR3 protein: CASSLSPVGGYTF
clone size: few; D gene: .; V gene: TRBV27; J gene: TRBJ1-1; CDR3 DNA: TGTGCCAGCAGCCCCGCCTGGGGGACCGAAGCTTTCTTT; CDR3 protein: CASSPAWGTEAFF
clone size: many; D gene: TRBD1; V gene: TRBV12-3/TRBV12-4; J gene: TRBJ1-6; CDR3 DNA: TGTGCCAGCAGCCCGGGGACAGGAAATTCACCCCTCCACTTT; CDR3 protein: CASSPGTGNSPLHF
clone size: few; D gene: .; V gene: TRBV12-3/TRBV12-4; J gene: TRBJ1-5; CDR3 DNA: TGTGCCAGCAGCCGGACAGTACCCGGTAATCAGCCCCAGCATTTT; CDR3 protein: CASSRTVPGNQPQHF
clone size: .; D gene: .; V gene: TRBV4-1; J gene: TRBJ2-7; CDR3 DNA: TGCGCCAGCAGCTTCCAATCCGGGACGGAACCATCCTACGAGCAGTACTTC; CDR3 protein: CASSFQSGTEPSYEQYF
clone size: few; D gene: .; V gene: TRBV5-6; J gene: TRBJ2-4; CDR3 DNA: TGTGCCAGCAGCCCCGAAGCCAAAAACATTCAGTACTTC; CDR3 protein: CASSPEAKNIQYF
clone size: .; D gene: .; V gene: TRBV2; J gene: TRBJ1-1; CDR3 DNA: TGTGCCAGCAGTGAGGCGGGGAATGGTGAAGCTTTCTTT; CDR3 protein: CASSEAGNGEAFF
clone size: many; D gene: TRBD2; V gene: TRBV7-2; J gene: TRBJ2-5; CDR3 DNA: TGTGCCAGCAGCCTCGTGTGGGGACTAGCGGGAAGGGAGCAAGAGACCCAGTACTTC; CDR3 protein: CASSLVWGLAGREQETQYF
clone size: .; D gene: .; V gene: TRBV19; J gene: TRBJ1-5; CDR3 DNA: TGTGCCAGTAGTGGTCGGACAGCGTTGAACTATCAGCCCCAGCATTTT; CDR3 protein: CASSGRTALNYQPQHF
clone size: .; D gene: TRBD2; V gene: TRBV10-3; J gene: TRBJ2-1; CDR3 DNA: TGTGCCATCAGTGAGACTAGCGGGAGTAACCCCTACAATGAGCAGTTCTTC; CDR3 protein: CAISETSGSNPYNEQFF
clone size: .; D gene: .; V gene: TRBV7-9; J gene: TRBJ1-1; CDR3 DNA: TGTGCCAGCAGCCCGGGGGGTAGCACAGGCCTCGCTGAAGCTTTCTTT; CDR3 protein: CASSPGGSTGLAEAFF
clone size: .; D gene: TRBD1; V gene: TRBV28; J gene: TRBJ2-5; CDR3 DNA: TGTGCCAGCAGTTCGGGACAGGCCCAAGAGACCCAGTACTTC; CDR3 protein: CASSSGQAQETQYF
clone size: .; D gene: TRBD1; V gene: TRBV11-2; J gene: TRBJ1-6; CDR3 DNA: TGTGCCAGCAGCCGGGACAGGGTGACTTCACCCCTCCACTTT; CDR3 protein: CASSRDRVTSPLHF
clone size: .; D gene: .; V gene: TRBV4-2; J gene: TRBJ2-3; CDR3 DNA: TGTGCCAGCAGGGAGGGACGACCGGCGCCAGATACGCAGTATTTT; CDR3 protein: CASREGRPAPDTQYF
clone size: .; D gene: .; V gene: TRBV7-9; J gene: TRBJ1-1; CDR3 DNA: TGTGCCAGCAGCTTAGCCCGAGCGGGTAGGAACACTGAAGCTTTCTTT; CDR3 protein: CASSLARAGRNTEAFF
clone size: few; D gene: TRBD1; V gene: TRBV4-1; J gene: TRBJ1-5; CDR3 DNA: TGCGCCAGCAGCCAAGAGGCAGGGGGAGGCTCGGCAAGGCCCCAGCATTTT; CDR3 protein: CASSQEAGGGSARPQHF
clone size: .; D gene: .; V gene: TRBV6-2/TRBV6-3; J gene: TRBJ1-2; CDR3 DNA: TGTGCCAGCAGTTACTTGAGGGACGGCTACACCTTC; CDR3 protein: CASSYLRDGYTF
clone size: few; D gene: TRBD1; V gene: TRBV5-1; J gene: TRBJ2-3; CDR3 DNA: TGCGCCAGCAGCTTGGGTAGCAGGGGGAGCACAGATACGCAGTATTTT; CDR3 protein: CASSLGSRGSTDTQYF
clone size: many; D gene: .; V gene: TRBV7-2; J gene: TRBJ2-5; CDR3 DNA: TGTGCCAGCAGCTTATATGGGAAGAAAGAGACCCAGTACTTC; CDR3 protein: CASSLYGKKETQYF
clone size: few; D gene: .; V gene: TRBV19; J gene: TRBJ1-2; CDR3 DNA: TGTGCCAGTACCCTGGACGGAAGCTATGGCTACACCTTC; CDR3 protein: CASTLDGSYGYTF
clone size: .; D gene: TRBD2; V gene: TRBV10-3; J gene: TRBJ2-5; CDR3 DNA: TGTGCCACGGCCAACCGACTAGCGGGAGTCCAAGAGACCCAGTACTTC; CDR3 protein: CATANRLAGVQETQYF
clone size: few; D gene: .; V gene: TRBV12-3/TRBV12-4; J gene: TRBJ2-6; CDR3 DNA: TGTGCCAGCAGTCCCCGAGGACAGATGTGGGCCAACGTCCTGACTTTC; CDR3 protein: CASSPRGQMWANVLTF
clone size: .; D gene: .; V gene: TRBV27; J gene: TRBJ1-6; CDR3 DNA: TGTGCCAGCAGTTTATCGATCCTGGGGGGTAATTCACCCCTCCACTTT; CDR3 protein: CASSLSILGGNSPLHF
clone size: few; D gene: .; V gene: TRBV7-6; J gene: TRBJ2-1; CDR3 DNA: TGTGCCAGCAGGTCCCGGGACAAACCCAATGAGCAGTTCTTC; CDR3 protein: CASRSRDKPNEQFF
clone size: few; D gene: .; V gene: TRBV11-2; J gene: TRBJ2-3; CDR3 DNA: TGTGCCAGCGGTCCGCCTGGACAATTCACAGATACGCAGTATTTT; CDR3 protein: CASGPPGQFTDTQYF
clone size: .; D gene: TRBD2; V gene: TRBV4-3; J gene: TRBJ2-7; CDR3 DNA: TGCGCCAGCAGCCAAGAGGCTAGCGGGAGAAATTACGAGCAGTACTTC; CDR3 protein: CASSQEASGRNYEQYF
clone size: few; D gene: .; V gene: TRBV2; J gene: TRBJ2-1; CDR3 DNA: TGTGCCAGCACTAGGGGACCCTACAATGAGCAGTTCTTC; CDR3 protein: CASTRGPYNEQFF